The 22 T cell receptor beta chains below all came from one sample that was sequenced in a study of T cell changes during pregnancy in multiple sclerosis. Clones were sequenced by immunoSEQ multiplex PCR, and TCRdb holds only the in-frame ones, with some missing. Found here are around 40,000 clones, roughly 90% of them singletons; the top ten hold approximately 0.39%. The sequencing here drew on CD4+ T cells from peripheral blood mononuclear cells, taken in the second trimester of pregnancy. Receptor source: a female donor with multiple sclerosis, enrolled in a pregnancy study.

The V gene is TRBV4-3, the J gene TRBJ2-7; no firm D call. Germline CDR1 and CDR2: LGHNA and YSLEER. The ends were cut back, 0 bases at V and 4 bases at J, with 13 bases in the middle. The CDR3 is 15 residues long. CDR3 in amino acids: CASSQDNNRDYEQYF. The CDR3 DNA reads as TGCGCCAGCAGCCAAGATAATAACAGAGATTACGAGCAGTACTTC.

The V and J genes are TRBV5-1 and TRBJ2-5; 10 positions agree with TRBD2. With 5 bases clipped from V and 1 base from J, the junction kept 5 bases outside the gene matches. This CDR3 is built from 15 residues. The germline CDR1 and CDR2 sequences are SGHRS and YFSETQ. The CDR3 protein is CASSDLAGVQETQYF. CDR3 coding DNA: TGCGCCAGCAGTGATCTAGCGGGGGTCCAAGAGACCCAGTACTTC. The full variable domain, completed using reference TRBV5-1 and TRBJ2-5, is KAGVTQTPRYLIKTRGQQVTLSCSPISGHRSVSWYQQTPGQGLQFLFEYFSETQRNKGNFPGRFSGRQFSNSRSEMNVSTLELGDSALYLCASSDLAGVQETQYFGPGTRLLVL.

This chain connects TRBV10-1 to TRBJ1-2, with TRBD1 identical over 11 bases. The CDR3 contains 13 residues. The J segment lost 6 bases and the V segment lost 4 bases, leaving 1 base of the junction unmatched. Germline V gene sequence: CDR1 WNHNN, CDR2 SYGVQD (reference sequence). The CDR3 DNA follows: TGCGCCAGCAGTGCGGGACAGGGGGATGGCTACACCTTC. This codes for CASSAGQGDGYTF.

Of note for this clone: Other DNA sequences in the same sample also yield this CDR3. The rearrangement joins TRBV14 to TRBJ1-1; perhaps TRBD1 as D (5 bases). There are 13 residues in the CDR3. The V gene lost 5 bases and the J gene lost 2 bases, with 9 bases spanning the gap. Germline values: CDR1 SGHDN, CDR2 FVKESK. In DNA form, the CDR3 reads TGTGCCAGCAGCTCGCAGGGTAACACTGAAGCTTTCTTT. Amino acids: CASSSQGNTEAFF.

This clone was counted a single time. The chain joins TRBV5-1 to TRBJ2-3, with 8 positions matching TRBD2. CDR1 SGHRS and CDR2 YFSETQ come from the germline V gene. This CDR3 contains 20 residues. V lost 4 bases and J lost 7; bases outside the gene matches: 26. CDR3 amino acids: CASSPRTAGPSGGVLNTQYF. Here the CDR3 DNA reads TGCGCCAGCAGCCCAAGGACAGCCGGCCCATCGGGAGGGGTTCTGAATACGCAGTATTTT.

The chain is built from TRBV4-3 and TRBJ1-1, with D perhaps matching TRBD1 (5 bases). CDR3 length equals 16 residues. CDR1 and CDR2 from the germline V gene are LGHNA and YSLEER. Trimming pared 4 bases from V and 4 bases from J, leaving 19 bases between. CDR3 region: CASSLTDAGTGTEAFF. DNA of the CDR3: TGCGCCAGCAGCCTGACCGACGCGGGGACGGGCACTGAAGCTTTCTTT.

V and J are TRBV6-5 and TRBJ2-5; the match to TRBD2 covers 8 bases. The trim removed 6 bases at V and 5 bases at J, leaving 5 bases unmatched. Germline V gene lookup returns CDR1 MNHEY and CDR2 SVGAGI. The CDR3 covers 13 residues. Here the CDR3 DNA reads TGTGCCAGCAGCAGCGGGGGCCGGGAGACCCAGTACTTC. Translating gives CASSSGGRETQYF.

This rearrangement joins TRBV28 to TRBJ1-3, with a possible D match to TRBD1 (6 bases). The CDR3 covers 15 residues. The germline CDR1 and CDR2 sequences are MDHEN and SYDVKM. Trimming stripped 5 bases from V and 5 bases from J, with 16 bases between. CDR3 region: CASSPQGGQRNTIYF. CDR3 sequence (DNA): TGTGCCAGCAGTCCACAGGGCGGGCAAAGAAACACCATATATTTT.

This sequence joins TRBV6-5 and TRBJ2-1; 13 bases are a match to TRBD2. Germline CDR1 and CDR2: MNHEY and SVGAGI. The CDR3 consists of 15 residues. V shed 6 bases and J 9 bases; nucleotides not matched to a gene: 8. CDR3 bases: TGTGCCAGCAGCCAGGGACTAGCGGGGATCACTGAGCAGTTCTTC. As protein: CASSQGLAGITEQFF.

The J gene is TRBJ1-2, the V gene TRBV30; D might be TRBD1 (6 bases). This CDR3 is built from 13 residues. The V gene's germline CDR1 is GTSNPN and CDR2 SVGIG (reference sequence). Trimming left V 2 bases short and J 4 bases short, with 11 bases between. The CDR3 DNA reads TGTGCCTGGAGTCAGGACAGAGTCTATGGCTACACCTTC. Translating it yields CAWSQDRVYGYTF.

The chain uses TRBV11-2 and TRBJ1-3; the match to TRBD1 covers 10 bases. Unmatched junction bases numbered 4, after V lost 5 bases and J lost 3 bases. Looked up from germline, CDR1 is SGHAT and CDR2 is FQNNGV. This CDR3 contains 15 residues. CDR3 coding DNA: TGTGCCAGCAGCCCTGGACAGGGGGGTGGAAACACCATATATTTT. Protein: CASSPGQGGGNTIYF.

The gene calls are TRBV13 and TRBJ2-7; 8 positions agree with TRBD1. The CDR3 is made up of 15 amino acids. CDR1 PRHDT and CDR2 FYEKMQ come from the germline V gene (reference sequence). Trimming cost V 5 bases and J 4 bases; bases outside gene matches: 10. The CDR3 DNA is TGTGCCAGCAGCCCTTCGGACAGGGATTCTTACGAGCAGTACTTC. It encodes CASSPSDRDSYEQYF.

This chain connects TRBV7-7 to TRBJ2-5, with TRBD1 as a possible D gene (6 bases). Germline assignment: CDR1 SSHAT and CDR2 FNYEAQ (reference sequence). Trimming shortened V by 5 bases and J by 4 bases, and 14 bases separated the two germline ends. The CDR3 covers 14 residues. The DNA of the CDR3 is TGTGCCAGCAGCGGAACAGGGTTGGGAGAGACCCAGTACTTC. Translating it yields CASSGTGLGETQYF.

The chain couples TRBV7-2 to TRBJ1-5, with D tentatively TRBD1 (5 bases). CDR1 and CDR2 from the germline V gene are SGHTA and FQGNSA. V was pared by 5 bases and J by 0 bases, with 14 bases between. The CDR3 is made up of 16 amino acids. This CDR3 is CASSRGGKHSNQPQHF. The CDR3 bases are TGTGCCAGCAGCCGGGGGGGAAAACATAGCAATCAGCCCCAGCATTTT.

The chain has TRBV5-1 and TRBJ1-4; D perhaps matches TRBD1 (6 bases). With 5 bases removed from V and 5 bases from J, the gap between germline ends came to 16 bases. Germline CDR1 is SGHRS and CDR2 is YFSETQ. The CDR3 runs 15 residues. DNA of the CDR3: TGCGCCAGCAGTTTTACTGGACAGACAAATGAAAAACTGTTTTTT. It encodes CASSFTGQTNEKLFF.

The chain is built from TRBV7-8 and TRBJ2-3, with 7 bases identical to TRBD1. This CDR3 is built from 14 residues. J was trimmed by 6 bases and V by 5 bases; bases with no gene match: 8. Germline-derived CDR1 and CDR2 are SGHVS and FQNEAQ. The CDR3 spells CASSQRPQGDTQYF. Here the CDR3 DNA reads TGTGCCAGCAGCCAGCGACCACAGGGGGATACGCAGTATTTT.

V is TRBV6-5 and J is TRBJ2-3; D is ambiguous. The ends were cut back, 2 bases at V and 2 bases at J, with 8 bases in the middle. From germline, CDR1 is MNHEY and CDR2 SVGAGI. The CDR3 is 14 amino acids. As DNA, the CDR3 is TGTGCCAGCAGTTACCGGCAGGCCACAGATACGCAGTATTTT. It encodes CASSYRQATDTQYF.

The chain has TRBV7-8 and TRBJ1-2; TRBD1 agrees at 8 bases. This CDR3 comprises 13 residues. V was pared by 4 bases and J by 2 bases, with 0 bases of the junction left unmatched. Germline CDR1 SGHVS, CDR2 FQNEAQ. The CDR3 region has the DNA TGTGCCAGCAGCTGGGACAGGAACTATGGCTACACCTTC. It yields the protein CASSWDRNYGYTF.

J is TRBJ2-5 and V is TRBV5-6, with 9 positions matching TRBD1. Per germline, CDR1 SGHDT and CDR2 YYEEEE. The ends lost 4 bases at V and 6 bases at J; junction bases unmatched: 13. The CDR3 contains 16 residues. This CDR3 is CASSLSRDRGVQTQYF. CDR3 sequence (DNA): TGTGCCAGCAGCCTGTCCCGCGACAGGGGGGTTCAGACCCAGTACTTC. The variable domain in full, with the rest retrieved from reference TRBV5-6 and TRBJ2-5, is DAGVTQSPTHLIKTRGQQVTLRCSPKSGHDTVSWYQQALGQGPQFIFQYYEEEERQRGNFPDRFSGHQFPNYSSELNVNALLLGDSALYLCASSLSRDRGVQTQYFGPGTRLLVL.

Only a few counts were recorded for this clone. The rearrangement uses TRBV9 and TRBJ1-2; TRBD1 is a possible D gene (5 bases). Germline CDR1 is SGDLS and CDR2 is YYNGEE. The CDR3 contains 13 residues. Trimming removed 3 bases from V and 6 bases from J, with 12 bases in between. CDR3 region: CASSGSGDDGYTF. In DNA, the CDR3 is TGTGCCAGCAGCGGATCGGGGGATGATGGCTACACCTTC.

The chain recombines TRBV4-3 with TRBJ2-3; D may be TRBD2 (6 bases). This CDR3 region has 15 residues. Germline loops: CDR1 LGHNA, CDR2 YSLEER. Between the trimmed V and J ends, which lost 4 bases and 6 bases, there was a span of 17 bases. The CDR3 protein is CASSPRIEAGDTQYF. CDR3 sequence (DNA): TGCGCCAGCAGCCCCAGAATCGAGGCGGGGGATACGCAGTATTTT.

V gene TRBV6-5 combines with J gene TRBJ2-1; D may be TRBD2 (6 bases). CDR3 length: 13 amino acids. Between the trimmed V and J ends, which lost 6 bases and 9 bases, there was a span of 15 bases. Germline V gene sequence: CDR1 MNHEY, CDR2 SVGAGI. Here the CDR3 reads CASSPQAGSEQFF. In nucleotides, the CDR3 is TGTGCCAGCAGCCCTCAAGCCGGGAGTGAGCAGTTCTTC.